This T cell receptor (beta chain) came from a study of blood T cell repertoires in COVID-19. The data were produced by immunoSEQ multiplex PCR, yet TCRdb's version contains in-frame clones alone and is incomplete. The profile covers about 40,000 clones, with 86% appearing a single time and roughly 18% taken by the ten largest. The CDR3 extends over 14 amino acids. Between the trimmed V and J ends, which lost 6 bases and 4 bases, there was a span of 16 bases. In germline, CDR1 is LNHDA, CDR2 SQIVND (reference sequence). Specimen: peripheral blood. The receptor was derived from a man in his forties or fifties in a cohort sampled during active COVID-19. The V and J genes are TRBV19 and TRBJ2-7; possible D gene TRBD2, 6 bases. The DNA of the CDR3 is TGTGCCAGTAGCTCCCGGGGGACGGCTTACGAGCAGTACTTC. This translates into CASSSRGTAYEQYF.